This T cell receptor beta chain was documented in a study of T cell changes during pregnancy in multiple sclerosis. Method: immunoSEQ multiplex PCR; TCRdb's copy keeps in-frame clones and lacks some. Of roughly 56,000 clones in the sample, 70% to 90% were seen once. There are 14 residues in the CDR3. The J segment lost 4 bases and the V segment lost 6 bases, leaving 6 bases of the junction unmatched. CDR1 is MNHNS, CDR2 SASEGT, per germline. The sequences come from peripheral blood, collected in the first trimester of pregnancy. This TCR was recovered from a female donor with multiple sclerosis, enrolled in a pregnancy study. The chain combines TRBV6-1 with TRBJ2-3, with 8 bases lining up with TRBD2. In DNA form, the CDR3 reads TGTGCCAGCAGGGGGTGGCGGGAGGCAGATACGCAGTATTTT. Encoded protein: CASRGWREADTQYF.